This T cell receptor (beta chain) was obtained from a study of T cells in Graves' hyperthyroidism and ophthalmopathy. Trimming took off 5 bases at V and 0 bases at J, with 23 bases between the two ends. Germline CDR1 is MNHEY and CDR2 is SMNVEV (reference sequence). The CDR3 consists of 19 residues. TCR beta CDR3 sequences were amplified from RNA transcripts. First-round RT-PCR with HTBI primers amplified the TCR CDR3 region. Each CDR3 protein gets one entry after TCRdb re-called the multiplex PCR reads with MiXCR. The sample consists of approximately 420,000 distinct CDR3 sequences, roughly an eighth of them appearing once. This clonotype appeared a few times.

Material: blood. This receptor was identified in a woman between 18 and 29 years old with Graves' hyperthyroidism. V usage is TRBV27 and J usage is TRBJ1-5; the D gene is possibly TRBD1 (5 bases). Here the CDR3 DNA reads TGTGCCAGCAGTCCAAGCCAGGGTTGGGGTGGATATAGCAATCAGCCCCAGCATTTT. Its translation: CASSPSQGWGGYSNQPQHF.